The 8 T cell receptor beta chains reported below all come from one sample, sequenced in a study of T cell responses to AZD1222 COVID-19 vaccine. Sequencing used immunoSEQ multiplex PCR; TCRdb keeps in-frame clones, though not all of them. The sample lists approximately 91,000 clones, 85% to 95% occurring once. This material consisted of peripheral blood, taken 28 days after the second AZD1222 dose. The receptor set was obtained from an adult who received the AZD1222 COVID-19 vaccine.

This clone was found a few times. Additional DNA sequences in this sample encode the identical CDR3. CDR3 nucleotides: TGTGCCAGCAGCTTAGGGGGCGGGATCTCCTACGAGCAGTACTTC. Amino acids: CASSLGGGISYEQYF. V gene TRBV7-2 combines with J gene TRBJ2-7, with D maybe TRBD2 (6 bases). The V gene's germline CDR1 is SGHTA and CDR2 FQGNSA. The CDR3 length is 15 residues. V lost 1 base and J 0 bases, leaving 10 bases between the germline ends.

V gene TRBV10-1 combines with J gene TRBJ2-7; 7 bases match TRBD1. The CDR3 contains 14 residues. The ends lost 2 bases at V and 2 bases at J; junction bases unmatched: 3. CDR1 and CDR2 (germline): WNHNN, SYGVQD (reference sequence). CDR3 DNA: TGCGCCAGCAGTGAGCACAGGGGAACCTACGAGCAGTACTTC. Protein product: CASSEHRGTYEQYF.

The genes are TRBV11-2 and TRBJ1-2, with 7 bases lining up with TRBD1. V was clipped by 2 bases and J by 2 bases; unmatched bases: 2. Germline V lookup: CDR1 SGHAT, CDR2 FQNNGV. The CDR3 totals 14 residues. The CDR3: CASSLPGGNYGYTF. CDR3 DNA: TGTGCCAGCAGCTTACCAGGGGGAAACTATGGCTACACCTTC.

The chain joins TRBV5-4 to TRBJ2-3; D is unclear. Trimming removed 0 bases from V and 0 bases from J, with 11 bases in between. The CDR3 has 16 amino acids. The V gene's germline CDR1 is SGHNT and CDR2 YYREEE (reference sequence). CDR3 amino acids: CASSLAGSLSTDTQYF. Here the CDR3 DNA reads TGTGCCAGCAGCTTGGCCGGCTCACTTAGCACAGATACGCAGTATTTT.

The V and J genes are TRBV29-1 and TRBJ2-7, with TRBD2 as a possible D gene (6 bases). The CDR3 extends over 11 amino acids. Germline loops: CDR1 SQVTM, CDR2 ANQGSEA. Trimming pared 3 bases from V and 5 bases from J, leaving 8 bases between. The CDR3 coding sequence is TGCAGCGTTGAGACTAGTCACGAGCAGTACTTC. Translated: CSVETSHEQYF.

This clone has only a few counts. V usage is TRBV6-4 and J usage is TRBJ2-1; TRBD2 is a possible D gene (5 bases). Looked up from germline, CDR1 is MRHNA and CDR2 is SNTAGT. V lost 4 bases, J lost 6 bases, and 13 bases lay in between. This CDR3 contains 14 residues. The CDR3 coding sequence is TGTGCCAGCAGTGCCCAGGACTCGCCCAATGAGCAGTTCTTC. It translates to CASSAQDSPNEQFF.

This chain uses TRBV5-1 with TRBJ2-3; no clear D. The CDR3 has 14 residues. The germline gives CDR1 SGHRS, CDR2 YFSETQ. V was trimmed by 5 bases and J by 0 bases, leaving 10 bases between them. The chain's CDR3 is CASSMQSSTDTQYF. The CDR3 DNA reads TGCGCCAGCAGTATGCAGAGCAGCACAGATACGCAGTATTTT. Using reference TRBV5-1 and TRBJ2-3 for the parts outside the CDR3, the full variable domain is KAGVTQTPRYLIKTRGQQVTLSCSPISGHRSVSWYQQTPGQGLQFLFEYFSETQRNKGNFPGRFSGRQFSNSRSEMNVSTLELGDSALYLCASSMQSSTDTQYFGPGTRLTVL.

The chain carries TRBV27 and TRBJ1-2; 7 bases align to TRBD1. Germline lookup yields CDR1 MNHEY and CDR2 SMNVEV (reference sequence). This CDR3 comprises 14 residues. With 4 bases clipped from V and 4 bases from J, the junction kept 6 bases outside the gene matches. This CDR3 is CASSSTGSFYGYTF. The CDR3 bases are TGTGCCAGCAGTTCGACAGGGAGCTTCTATGGCTACACCTTC.